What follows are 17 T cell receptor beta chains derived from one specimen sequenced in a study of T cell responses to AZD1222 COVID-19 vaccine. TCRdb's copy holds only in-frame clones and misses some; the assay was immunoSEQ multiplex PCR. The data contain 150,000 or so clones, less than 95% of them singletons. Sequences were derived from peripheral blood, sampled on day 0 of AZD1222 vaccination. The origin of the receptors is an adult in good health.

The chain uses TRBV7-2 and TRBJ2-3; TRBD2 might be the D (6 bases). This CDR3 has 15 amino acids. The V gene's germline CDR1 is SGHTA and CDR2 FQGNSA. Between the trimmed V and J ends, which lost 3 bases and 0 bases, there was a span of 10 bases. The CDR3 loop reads CASSFSGRSTDTQYF. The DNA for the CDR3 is TGTGCCAGCAGCTTCAGTGGGAGGAGCACAGATACGCAGTATTTT.

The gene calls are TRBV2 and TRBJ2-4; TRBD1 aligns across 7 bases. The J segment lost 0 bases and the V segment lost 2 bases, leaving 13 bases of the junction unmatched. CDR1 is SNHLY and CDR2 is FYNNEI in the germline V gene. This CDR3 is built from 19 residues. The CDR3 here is CASSEIGYDRVLAKNIQYF. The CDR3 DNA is TGTGCCAGCAGTGAAATCGGGTACGACAGGGTTCTAGCCAAAAACATTCAGTACTTC.

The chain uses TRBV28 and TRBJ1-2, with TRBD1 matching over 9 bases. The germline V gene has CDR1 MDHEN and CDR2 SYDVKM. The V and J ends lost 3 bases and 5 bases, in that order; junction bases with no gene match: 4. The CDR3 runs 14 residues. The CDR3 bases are TGTGCCAGCAGTTTTACAGGGGGCGATTATGGCTACACCTTC. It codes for CASSFTGGDYGYTF.

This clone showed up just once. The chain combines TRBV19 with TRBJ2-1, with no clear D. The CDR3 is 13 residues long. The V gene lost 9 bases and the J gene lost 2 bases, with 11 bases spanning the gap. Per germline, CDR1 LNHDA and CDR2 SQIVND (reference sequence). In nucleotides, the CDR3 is TGTGCCAGCAGAACTGGACCCTACAATGAGCAGTTCTTC. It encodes CASRTGPYNEQFF. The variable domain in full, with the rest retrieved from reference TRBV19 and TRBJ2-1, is DGGITQSPKYLFRKEGQNVTLSCEQNLNHDAMYWYRQDPGQGLRLIYYSQIVNDFQKGDIAEGYSVSREKKESFPLTVTSAQKNPTAFYLCASRTGPYNEQFFGPGTRLTVL.

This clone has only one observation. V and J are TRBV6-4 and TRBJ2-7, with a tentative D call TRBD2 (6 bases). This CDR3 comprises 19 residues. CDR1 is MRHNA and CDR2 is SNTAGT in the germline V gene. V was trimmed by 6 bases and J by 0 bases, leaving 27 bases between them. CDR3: CASRDGRRLGPGTSYEQYF. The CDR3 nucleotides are TGTGCCAGCAGGGACGGACGGAGACTAGGCCCCGGGACCTCCTACGAGCAGTACTTC.

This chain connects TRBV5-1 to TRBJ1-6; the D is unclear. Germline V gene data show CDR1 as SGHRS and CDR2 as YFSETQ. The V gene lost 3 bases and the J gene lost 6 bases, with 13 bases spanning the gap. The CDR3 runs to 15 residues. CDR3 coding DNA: TGCGCCAGCAGCTCCTCCGTGGAGGGTAATTCACCCCTCCACTTT. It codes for CASSSSVEGNSPLHF.

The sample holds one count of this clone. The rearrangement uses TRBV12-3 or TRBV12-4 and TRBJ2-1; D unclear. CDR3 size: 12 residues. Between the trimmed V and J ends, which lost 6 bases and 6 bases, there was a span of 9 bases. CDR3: CASSPTGNEQFF. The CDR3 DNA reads TGTGCCAGCAGCCCCACTGGCAATGAGCAGTTCTTC.

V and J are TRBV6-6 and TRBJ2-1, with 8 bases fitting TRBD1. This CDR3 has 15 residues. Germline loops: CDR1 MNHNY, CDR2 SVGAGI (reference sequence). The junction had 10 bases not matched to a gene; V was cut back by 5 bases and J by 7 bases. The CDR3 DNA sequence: TGTGCCAGCAGTCATACCCCCACAGGGGGAAATGAGCAGTTCTTC. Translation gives CASSHTPTGGNEQFF.

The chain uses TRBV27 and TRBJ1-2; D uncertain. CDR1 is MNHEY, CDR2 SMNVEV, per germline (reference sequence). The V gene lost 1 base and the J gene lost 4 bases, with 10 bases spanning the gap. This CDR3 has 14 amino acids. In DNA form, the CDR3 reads TGTGCCAGCAGTTTATTTCCCGGAGGCTATGGCTACACCTTC. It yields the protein CASSLFPGGYGYTF.

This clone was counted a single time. This chain's CDR3 is CASSFGGGAGVAYEQYF. The CDR3 DNA follows: TGTGCCAGCAGCTTTGGCGGAGGGGCGGGGGTTGCCTACGAGCAGTACTTC. The chain joins TRBV5-5 to TRBJ2-7; 7 bases fit TRBD2. V lost 2 bases, J lost 2 bases, and 13 bases stayed unmatched. Germline V gene data show CDR1 as SGHKS and CDR2 as YYEKEE (reference sequence). The CDR3 has 17 residues.

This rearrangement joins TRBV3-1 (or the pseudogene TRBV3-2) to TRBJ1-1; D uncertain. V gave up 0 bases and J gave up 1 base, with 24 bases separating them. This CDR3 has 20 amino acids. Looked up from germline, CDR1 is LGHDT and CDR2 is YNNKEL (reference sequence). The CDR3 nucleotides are TGTGCCAGCAGCCAAGAAAATGTGAAGCAGATTCTTTTAACGAACACTGAAGCTTTCTTT. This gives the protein CASSQENVKQILLTNTEAFF.

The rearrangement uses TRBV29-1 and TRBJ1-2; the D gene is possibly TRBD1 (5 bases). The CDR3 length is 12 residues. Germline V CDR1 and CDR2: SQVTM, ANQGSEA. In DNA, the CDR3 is TGCAGTTATCCGGGACCTTTTGGAGGCTACACCTTC. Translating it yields CSYPGPFGGYTF.

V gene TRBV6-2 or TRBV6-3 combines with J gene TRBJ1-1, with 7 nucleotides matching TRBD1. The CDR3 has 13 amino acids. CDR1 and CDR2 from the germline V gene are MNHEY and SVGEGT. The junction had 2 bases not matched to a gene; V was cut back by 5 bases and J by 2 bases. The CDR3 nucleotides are TGTGCCAGCAGTGACAGGGAAAACACTGAAGCTTTCTTT. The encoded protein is CASSDRENTEAFF.

DNA for the CDR3: TGTGCCAGCAGCTCGACAGGGAATTACGAGCAGTACTTC. It yields the protein CASSSTGNYEQYF. The J gene is TRBJ2-7, the V gene TRBV7-9, with 7 bases fitting TRBD1. With V trimmed by 4 bases and J by 4 bases, 4 bases remained unmatched. CDR1 SEHNR and CDR2 FQNEAQ come from the germline V gene (reference sequence). The CDR3 sequence is 13 residues long.

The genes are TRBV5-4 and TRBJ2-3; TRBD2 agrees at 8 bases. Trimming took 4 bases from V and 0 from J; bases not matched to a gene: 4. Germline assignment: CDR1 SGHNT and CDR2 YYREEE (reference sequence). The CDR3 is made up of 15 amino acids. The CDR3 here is CASSHIAGSTDTQYF. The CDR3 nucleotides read TGTGCCAGCAGCCACATAGCGGGGAGCACAGATACGCAGTATTTT.

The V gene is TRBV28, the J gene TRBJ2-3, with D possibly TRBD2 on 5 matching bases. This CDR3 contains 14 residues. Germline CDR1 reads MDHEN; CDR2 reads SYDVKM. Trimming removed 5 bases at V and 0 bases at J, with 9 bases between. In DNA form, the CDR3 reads TGTGCCAGCAGTCGAAGCGGAAGCACAGATACGCAGTATTTT. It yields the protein CASSRSGSTDTQYF.

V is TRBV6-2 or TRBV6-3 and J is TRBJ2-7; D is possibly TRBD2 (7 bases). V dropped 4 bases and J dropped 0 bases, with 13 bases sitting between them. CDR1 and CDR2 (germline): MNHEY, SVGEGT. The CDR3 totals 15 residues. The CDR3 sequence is CASSWAGDYSYEQYF. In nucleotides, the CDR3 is TGTGCCAGCAGTTGGGCAGGGGACTACTCCTACGAGCAGTACTTC.